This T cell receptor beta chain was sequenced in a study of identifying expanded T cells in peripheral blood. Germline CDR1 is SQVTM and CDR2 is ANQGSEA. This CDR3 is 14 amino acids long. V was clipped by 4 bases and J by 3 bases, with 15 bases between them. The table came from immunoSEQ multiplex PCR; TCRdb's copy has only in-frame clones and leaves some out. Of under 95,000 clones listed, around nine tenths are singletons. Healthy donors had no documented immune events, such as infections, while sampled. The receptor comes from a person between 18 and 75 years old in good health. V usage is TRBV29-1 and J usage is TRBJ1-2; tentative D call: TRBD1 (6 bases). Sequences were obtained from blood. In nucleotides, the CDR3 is TGCAGCGTTGCGGTAAACAGGGCCGACTATGGCTACACCTTC. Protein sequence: CSVAVNRADYGYTF.